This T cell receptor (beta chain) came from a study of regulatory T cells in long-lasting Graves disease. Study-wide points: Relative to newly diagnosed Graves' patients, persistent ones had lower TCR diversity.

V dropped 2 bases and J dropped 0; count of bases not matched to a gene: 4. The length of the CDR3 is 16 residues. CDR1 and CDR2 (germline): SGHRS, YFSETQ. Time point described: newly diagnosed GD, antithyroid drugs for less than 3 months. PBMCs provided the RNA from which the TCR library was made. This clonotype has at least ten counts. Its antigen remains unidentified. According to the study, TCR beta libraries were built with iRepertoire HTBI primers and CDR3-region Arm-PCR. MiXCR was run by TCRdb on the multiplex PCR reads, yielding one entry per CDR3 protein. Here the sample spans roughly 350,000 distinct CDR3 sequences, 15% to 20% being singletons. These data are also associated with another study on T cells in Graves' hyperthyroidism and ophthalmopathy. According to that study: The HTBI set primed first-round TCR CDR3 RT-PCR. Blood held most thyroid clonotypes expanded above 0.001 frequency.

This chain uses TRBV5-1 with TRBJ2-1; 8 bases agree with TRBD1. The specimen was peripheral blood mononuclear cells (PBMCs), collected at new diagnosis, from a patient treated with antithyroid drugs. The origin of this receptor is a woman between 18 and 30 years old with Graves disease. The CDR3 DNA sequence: TGCGCCAGCAGCTTACGGGACAGGAGCTCCTACAATGAGCAGTTCTTC. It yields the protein CASSLRDRSSYNEQFF.